This T cell receptor (beta chain) was sequenced during a study of blood T cells in healthy people across ages (dated by TCRdb to the mid-2010s). Context from the whole study: In model experiments, template switching captured about one uniquely barcoded TCR beta cDNA molecule for every two T cells. Four age groups were formed from the donors: young (average about 16 years), middle-aged (around 39), aged (about 68) and long-lived (about 75). The study analyzed two additional independent replicas of 1 million unique cDNA reads from the same blood draw for two donors, one aged 18 to 30 and one aged 80 or older. Donors of different ages were randomly distributed across sequencing lanes to avoid experimental bias. To track age-related changes in TCR beta repertoire diversity, the study relied on deep sequencing normalized with unique cDNA molecular identifiers. Beyond this particular receptor, the publication reports: Compared with the aged group, the long-lived group had more naive CD4+ T cells, fewer expanded clones and increased TCR diversity, suggesting age selection. Bulk unsorted PBMC profiling prevented conclusive comparison of naive and antigen-experienced compartments. Estimates of total diversity based on one million sequenced T cells were regarded as lower bounds and as underestimates. Observed TCR beta diversity per million T cells fell roughly linearly with age, and a significant reduction was already apparent by age roughly 41. The percentage of naive T cells measured by flow cytometry correlated strongly with observed TCR beta diversity. Because donor CMV infection status was unknown, age-related changes in expanded clonotypes were potentially confounded.

Concerning this clonotype: Its cognate antigen has yet to be identified. No much larger clone is present one base from it, and per-base qualities are unavailable.

Libraries came from 5' RACE. Instrument used: Illumina HiSeq 2500. The second PCR ran for about 7 to 11 cycles and used a J-beta primer mix along with a sample-barcoded 5' primer. Each TCR beta cDNA molecule received a unique molecular identifier from a template-switch 5' adaptor carrying 12 random nucleotides. At least 2.5 million CDR3-containing paired-end reads were obtained from each sample. All of the RNA was converted into first-strand cDNA using the Mint cDNA synthesis kit, with a TRBC-specific oligonucleotide serving as the primer. All cDNA was treated with uracil-DNA glycosylase and then went through a first 18-cycle PCR with the universal primers M1SS and BC2_uni_R. From the authors' description of their analysis: For normalization, 1 million high-quality reads were randomly selected from each sample, with every read carrying a distinct molecular identifier. Instead of being binned into consensus sequences, reads with shared molecular identifiers were discarded. MiTCR, run with a Q25 quality threshold and the strictest error-elimination algorithm, handled CDR3 identification, clonotype clustering and error correction. A nonparametric unseen species model with Euler transformation was used to estimate lower-bound total TCR beta diversity. The public reads were reanalyzed by TCRdb: fastp trimming at Q25, MiXCR alignment, in-frame beta chains only. When rows share a CDR3 protein, they turn into one entry using the most common DNA and genes. The V and J calls here are based on TCRdb, not the publication. Here the sample has 700,000 to 850,000 distinct CDR3 sequences; about 34% occur a single time. The ten largest clones add up to 10% to 15% of the sample.

The roughly 37 donors, aged about 6 to 95 years, were systemically healthy Caucasian individuals from Russia. Ten milliliters of peripheral blood were collected from each donor into EDTA-treated Vacutainer tubes. Ficoll-Paque density-gradient centrifugation was used to isolate PBMCs, with at least 6.5 million per sample. Total RNA was extracted from PBMCs with Trizol reagent, with at least 6 micrograms obtained per sample. The percentages of naive CD45RAhigh/CD27high T cells were determined by flow cytometry on a PBMC aliquot from every donor. Ends trimmed: V by 6 bases, J by 5 bases; bases unmatched to a gene: 7. There are 15 amino acids in the CDR3, from cysteine to phenylalanine inclusive. Just the 45-base CDR3 DNA is kept, in frame starting at base 1.

Sequences were obtained from blood. The receptor was isolated from a man aged 18 to 29 in good health. The rearranged segments are TRBV12-3 or TRBV12-4 and TRBJ1-4; 9 bases in between match TRBD1. The CDR3 region has the sequence CASRTAGTGNEKLFF. The nucleotides read TGTGCCAGCAGGACAGCCGGGACAGGGAATGAAAAACTGTTTTTT.